This TCR beta chain emerged from a study of T cells expressing NK-cell markers. Study-wide context: The TCR beta repertoires were obtained from sorted CD3+CD56+NKG2C+, CD3+CD56+NKG2C- and CD3+CD56-NKG2C+ T cells. Seven donors tested HCMV-seropositive and one tested seronegative among the eight sequenced. General study points: The same clonotypes also predominated in the CD3+CD56-NKG2C+ fraction of a few donors.

About this clonotype itself: Its antigen is not known.

CDR3 length: 15 amino acids. After re-calling the 5' RACE reads, TCRdb lists one entry per CDR3 protein, DNA absent. The sample holds some 410,000 distinct CDR3 sequences. The chain is built from TRBV12-3 or TRBV12-4 and TRBJ2-7; TCRdb selects TRBD2, and the lack of DNA leaves this call unchecked. The sample was blood T cells: a sorted CD56 or NKG2C T cell subset, CD4+ or CD8+ T cells, or bulk PBMC T cells (not recorded which). This sequence was found in a woman aged 18 to 75 in good health. Here the CDR3 reads CASSSGSASPYEQYF.